A selection of T cell receptor beta chains follows, all from one sample in a study of immune evolution from preneoplasia to lung adenocarcinoma. Libraries were prepared by immunoSEQ multiplex PCR; TCRdb keeps only in-frame clonotypes and omits some of them. The table includes approximately 5,000 clones, about 80% detected once. The sequencing input was FFPE minimally invasive lung adenocarcinoma tissue. The receptors shown here come from a person aged 70 to 85 with lung adenocarcinoma. Each CDR3 is given with its conserved first and last residue.

J: TRBJ2-1; V: TRBV5-1; CDR3: CASSFTGEYHEQFF
J: TRBJ2-7; V: TRBV2; CDR3: CASSAYEQYF
J: TRBJ1-1; V: TRBV20-1; CDR3: CSSSRVAEAFF
J: TRBJ2-5; V: TRBV7-2; CDR3: CASSNNRGQETQYF
J: TRBJ1-1; V: TRBV2; CDR3: CASSRWEGRHTEAFF
J: TRBJ2-3; V: TRBV11-3; CDR3: CASSPGGRQNTDTQYF
J: TRBJ2-5; V: TRBV5-1; CDR3: CASSFSASRQETQYF
J: TRBJ2-7; V: TRBV7-8; CDR3: CASSPKTGSNEQYF
J: TRBJ2-7; V: TRBV5-1; CDR3: CASSPDYEQYF
J: TRBJ2-3; V: TRBV12-5; CDR3: CASGLGGLAGSRASTDTQYF
J: TRBJ2-1; V: TRBV29-1; CDR3: CSVHPAGLNEQFF
J: TRBJ1-4; V: TRBV29-1; CDR3: CSVAPTNEKLFF
J: TRBJ1-1; V: TRBV11-2; CDR3: CASSFGTGTEAFF
J: TRBJ2-7; V: TRBV5-5; CDR3: CASSPQGYEQYF
J: TRBJ2-3; V: TRBV6-6; CDR3: CATSGTSGRTDTQYF
J: TRBJ1-4; V: TRBV10-1; CDR3: CASSTYSGSDNEKLFF
J: TRBJ2-7; V: TRBV6-5; CDR3: CASSYGQGLPYEQYF
J: TRBJ2-1; V: TRBV5-6; CDR3: CASSFDGGAYYNEQFF
J: TRBJ2-3; V: TRBV5-1; CDR3: CASRPGQGDTQYF
J: TRBJ2-1; V: TRBV6-5; CDR3: CASSSHSGRAEGEQFF
J: TRBJ1-6; V: TRBV28; CDR3: CASLRSYNSPLHF
J: TRBJ2-7; V: TRBV5-6; CDR3: CASSITRDEQYF
J: TRBJ2-3; V: TRBV28; CDR3: CASSPILASFTDTQYF
J: TRBJ2-1; V: TRBV7-3; CDR3: CASSLAGGGNEQFF
J: TRBJ2-1; V: TRBV19; CDR3: CASSISGGGNNEQFF
J: TRBJ2-3; V: TRBV7-9; CDR3: CASSLTAGGVDTQYF
J: TRBJ2-7; V: TRBV18; CDR3: CASSPPLAGVYEQYF
J: TRBJ2-7; V: TRBV19; CDR3: CASRGQGLQEQYF
J: TRBJ1-1; V: TRBV19; CDR3: CASSMSGVGNTEAFF
J: TRBJ1-1; V: TRBV7-3; CDR3: CASSPTGQSTQAFF
J: TRBJ2-2; V: TRBV5-1; CDR3: CARSGAGANTGELFF
J: TRBJ2-6; V: TRBV6-1; CDR3: CATTASSGANVLTF
J: TRBJ2-7; V: TRBV5-6; CDR3: CASSSPGTGFYEQYF
J: TRBJ2-7; V: TRBV5-8; CDR3: CASSLWASVGKQYF
J: TRBJ2-7; V: TRBV19; CDR3: CASQREGTGAFSYEQYF
J: TRBJ2-2; V: TRBV28; CDR3: CAVYETGELFF
J: TRBJ2-3; V: TRBV7-9; CDR3: CASSSNRGDTQYF
J: TRBJ2-5; V: TRBV7-7; CDR3: CASSPDLAETQYF
J: TRBJ2-3; V: TRBV5-1; CDR3: CASIRGPGITDTQYF
J: TRBJ1-2; V: TRBV25-1; CDR3: CASSVSKRGGYTF
J: TRBJ2-1; V: TRBV7-2; CDR3: CASSLVSFPSNEQFF
J: TRBJ2-3; V: TRBV2; CDR3: CASHRGGTDTQYF
J: TRBJ2-7; V: TRBV10-1; CDR3: CASSVPGHYDHEQYF
J: TRBJ2-7; V: TRBV7-2; CDR3: CASSRGASPSYEQYF
J: TRBJ2-1; V: TRBV2; CDR3: CAIPDLNEQFF